Shown below are 22 T cell receptor beta chains from a single sample sequenced in a study of T-cell memory formation after mild COVID-19. TCRdb reanalysed the 5' RACE reads using MiXCR and keeps one entry per CDR3 protein. This sample has more than 150,000 distinct CDR3 sequences; about a fifth occur once, and the top ten carry roughly 23%. The sample consisted of PBMCs or a T cell subset sorted from them (not recorded which). Receptor source: an adult woman who had mild COVID-19 (a few samples of this study predate the infection). Cell type and time point are not known.

The chain uses TRBV12-3 or TRBV12-4 and TRBJ1-1; D unresolved. The CDR3 loop spans 13 amino acids. The germline V and J ends were trimmed by 1 base and 4 bases, with 7 bases remaining between them. CDR3 sequence reads: CASSLGFGTEAFF. The CDR3 DNA reads as TGTGCCAGCAGTTTAGGGTTTGGCACTGAAGCTTTCTTT.

This rearrangement joins TRBV6-5 to TRBJ2-7, with unresolved D. Germline CDR1 reads MNHEY; CDR2 reads SVGAGI. V gave up 0 bases and J gave up 3 bases, with 9 bases separating them. The CDR3 runs to 14 residues. The DNA for the CDR3 is TGTGCCAGCAGTTACTCGAGAGTTTACTACGAGCAGTACTTC. Translating gives CASSYSRVYYEQYF.

This clonotype was seen only a few times. V is TRBV25-1 and J is TRBJ2-5; TRBD2 matches at 7 bases. V shed 9 bases, J shed 0 bases, and the junction held 7 bases outside the gene matches. The CDR3 length is 14 residues. CDR1 is MGHDK, CDR2 SYGVNS, per germline. CDR3 protein: CASSLGGYQETQYF. In nucleotides, the CDR3 is TGTGCCAGTTCTTTGGGAGGGTACCAAGAGACCCAGTACTTC.

The sample holds a few counts of this clonotype. The gene calls are TRBV7-8 and TRBJ1-1, with 7 bases that match TRBD1. Germline lookup yields CDR1 SGHVS and CDR2 FQNEAQ. Trimming took 4 bases from V and 8 from J; bases not matched to a gene: 10. The CDR3 runs to 14 residues. CDR3 sequence reads: CASSSKTGYPEAFF. The CDR3 DNA sequence: TGTGCCAGCAGCTCCAAGACAGGGTATCCCGAAGCTTTCTTT.

In its sample, this clonotype was seen a few times. The CDR3: CASTVPPNNEQFF. Here the CDR3 DNA reads TGCGCCAGCACAGTGCCTCCTAACAATGAGCAGTTCTTC. The V call is TRBV5-1, the J call TRBJ2-1; D uncertain. Germline V gives CDR1 SGHRS, CDR2 YFSETQ. V lost 6 bases to trimming and J lost 5 bases, with 12 bases between them. The CDR3 has 13 residues.

The rearrangement links TRBV12-3 or TRBV12-4 to TRBJ2-1; 7 bases align to TRBD1. With 9 bases clipped from V and 4 bases from J, the junction kept 12 bases outside the gene matches. This CDR3 spans 15 amino acids. CDR3 DNA: TGTGCCAGTGCCTTTAGGGGGCCCGGGTACAATGAGCAGTTCTTC. This translates into CASAFRGPGYNEQFF.

This clonotype was counted only a few times. The chain has TRBV25-1 and TRBJ2-5; D is possibly TRBD1 (5 bases). Trimming removed 4 bases at V and 4 bases at J, with 13 bases between. Germline lookup yields CDR1 MGHDK and CDR2 SYGVNS. The CDR3 has 14 amino acids. The CDR3 DNA reads TGTGCCAGCAGTGTTCAGGGCCCGGCAGAGACCCAGTACTTC. This sequence encodes CASSVQGPAETQYF.

This clonotype was seen just once. J is TRBJ1-1 and V is TRBV4-1; D possibly corresponds to TRBD1 (5 bases). The germline V gene encodes CDR1 MGHRA and CDR2 YSYEKL. There are 14 residues in the CDR3. V was cut by 3 bases and J by 2 bases, with 10 bases left in between. CDR3 protein: CASSQGQINTEAFF. The CDR3 DNA reads as TGCGCCAGCAGCCAGGGGCAGATTAACACTGAAGCTTTCTTT.

The chain joins TRBV15 to TRBJ2-4; D not certain. CDR3 length equals 12 residues. The germline V gene encodes CDR1 LNHNV and CDR2 YYDKDF (reference sequence). V shed 6 bases and J shed 8 bases, with 11 bases lying between them. CDR3 protein: CATRDSRDIQYF. Here the CDR3 DNA reads TGTGCCACCAGAGACTCCCGGGACATTCAGTACTTC.

In its sample, this clonotype was seen a few times. V gene TRBV11-2 combines with J gene TRBJ2-1; 10 nucleotides line up with TRBD1. Germline V lookup: CDR1 SGHAT, CDR2 FQNNGV. V shed 5 bases, J shed 1 base, and the junction held 11 bases outside the gene matches. The CDR3 extends over 18 amino acids. The CDR3: CASSHGTGDHSSYNEQFF. CDR3 bases: TGTGCCAGCAGCCACGGGACAGGGGACCATTCGTCCTACAATGAGCAGTTCTTC.

This clonotype was counted a few times. The CDR3 is CASSQGTTTEAFF. DNA for the CDR3: TGCGCCAGCAGCCAGGGGACAACCACTGAAGCTTTCTTT. The gene calls are TRBV4-3 and TRBJ1-1, with a possible D match to TRBD1 (6 bases). The V gene lost 3 bases and the J gene lost 4 bases, with 9 bases spanning the gap. The CDR3 totals 13 residues. CDR1 and CDR2 (germline): LGHNA, YSLEER.

This clonotype was observed many times. The chain is built from TRBV4-3 and TRBJ2-1; the D is unclear. This CDR3 contains 17 residues. CDR1 LGHNA and CDR2 YSLEER come from the germline V gene. V was clipped by 1 base and J by 4 bases, with 17 bases between them. The CDR3 reads CASSQAARLEGYNEQFF. The CDR3 DNA follows: TGCGCCAGCAGCCAAGCCGCCAGGCTAGAAGGTTACAATGAGCAGTTCTTC.

This clonotype was counted between two and nine times. The rearrangement links TRBV10-3 to TRBJ2-7; 8 bases align to TRBD2. After removal of 0 bases from V and 9 bases from J, the junction contained 16 bases not matched to a gene. The CDR3 consists of 17 residues. Germline CDR1 and CDR2: ENHRY and SYGVKD. The CDR3, as DNA: TGTGCCATCAGTGAGTCCCCAGGGAGCGGGAGACAGGAACGGCAGTACTTC. This codes for CAISESPGSGRQERQYF.

The rearrangement joins TRBV4-1 to TRBJ2-2; 9 nucleotides agree with TRBD2. The CDR3 spans 15 residues. In germline, CDR1 is MGHRA, CDR2 YSYEKL. V lost 4 bases and J lost 7; bases outside the gene matches: 7. CDR3 loop: CASSLSGGIGGELFF. The CDR3, as DNA: TGCGCCAGCAGCCTCAGCGGGGGGATCGGCGGGGAGCTGTTTTTT.

This clonotype was detected a few times. The chain has TRBV29-1 and TRBJ2-7; the D gene is possibly TRBD2 (5 bases). V was clipped by 4 bases and J by 2 bases, with 12 bases between them. Germline CDR1 and CDR2: SQVTM and ANQGSEA. This CDR3 comprises 13 residues. The CDR3 DNA follows: TGCAGCGTTGGGTTAGCGTTTACCTACGAGCAGTACTTC. It translates to CSVGLAFTYEQYF.

This clonotype was recorded a few times. The J gene is TRBJ2-5, the V gene TRBV4-3; 15 bases are shared with TRBD2. Germline-derived CDR1 and CDR2 are LGHNA and YSLEER. The CDR3 is 21 amino acids. J lost 5 bases, V lost 1 base, and 17 bases had no gene match. CDR3 in DNA: TGCGCCAGCAGCCAAGGGCCAGGGACTAGCGGGAGGATTGACGCGTGGGAGACCCAGTACTTC. Residues: CASSQGPGTSGRIDAWETQYF.

The count of this clonotype is one. This chain links TRBV29-1 with TRBJ1-2; D gene uncertain. This CDR3 has 14 amino acids. Trimming left V 8 bases short and J 0 bases short, with 16 bases between. Per the germline V gene, CDR1 is SQVTM and CDR2 is ANQGSEA. DNA for the CDR3: TGCAGCACCCCGTCGGATGGAGCTAACTATGGCTACACCTTC. It codes for CSTPSDGANYGYTF.

The chain employs TRBV21-1 and TRBJ2-7; TRBD2, the D gene given by the table, was not confirmed from the DNA. TRBV21-1 is flagged as a pseudogene. The CDR3 runs 20 residues. CDR3 in amino acids: CASSKFLGLAGGQGIYEQYF. Written as DNA, the CDR3 is TGTGCCAGCAGCAAATTTCTAGGGCTAGCGGGAGGGCAAGGGATCTACGAGCAGTACTTC.

This clonotype has only a few counts. V gene TRBV12-3 or TRBV12-4 combines with J gene TRBJ2-5, with TRBD2 matching over 8 bases. CDR3 length: 16 residues. The trim removed 1 base at V and 5 bases at J, leaving 9 bases unmatched. This CDR3 reads CASSLGAAGGIETQYF. CDR3 coding DNA: TGTGCCAGCAGTTTAGGGGCGGCGGGGGGAATTGAGACCCAGTACTTC.

This clonotype was observed at least ten times. CDR3: CSATSGTGLDEQYF. The CDR3 DNA follows: TGCAGTGCCACTTCCGGGACAGGGTTGGACGAGCAGTACTTC. The chain couples TRBV20-1 to TRBJ2-7, with 9 bases that match TRBD1. V was pared by 6 bases and J by 5 bases, with 11 bases of the junction left unmatched. Germline CDR1 DFQATT, CDR2 SNEGSKA (reference sequence). The CDR3 covers 14 residues.

The chain is built from TRBV5-5 and TRBJ2-7; 7 bases are a match to TRBD1. V lost 3 bases and J lost 3; bases outside the gene matches: 3. This CDR3 is built from 13 residues. Per the germline V gene, CDR1 is SGHKS and CDR2 is YYEKEE (reference sequence). The CDR3 loop reads CASSSGQNYEQYF. The DNA of the CDR3 is TGTGCCAGCAGCTCGGGACAGAACTACGAGCAGTACTTC.

This clonotype was picked up a small number of times. The chain carries TRBV24-1 and TRBJ2-7; 8 bases agree with TRBD1. With V trimmed by 4 bases and J by 3 bases, 4 bases remained unmatched. The CDR3 is 14 residues long. Germline values: CDR1 KGHDR, CDR2 SFDVKD. The CDR3 loop is CATSERDRSYEQYF. In DNA, the CDR3 is TGTGCCACCAGTGAGAGGGACAGGAGCTACGAGCAGTACTTC.